The table lists the clone carrying this T cell receptor beta chain with a count of one. Profiled with immunoSEQ multiplex PCR; TCRdb holds only in-frame clones, not every one. The top ten clones hold roughly 3.1% of a sample with around 250,000 clones, under 90% of them seen once. This sample stems from a study of blood T cell repertoires in COVID-19. This CDR3 comprises 16 residues. This clonotype originated in a young woman with acute or convalescent COVID-19. Source material: peripheral blood. The chain uses TRBV21-1 and TRBJ2-1; the D segment call TRBD2 is taken from the table without a DNA check. TRBV21-1 is termed a pseudogene. The DNA for the CDR3 is TGTGCCAGCAGCAAAGTCGGGGCGGGAGGGCCCAGGGAGCAGTTCTTC. It specifies CASSKVGAGGPREQFF.